The 3 T cell receptor beta chains below were found in one sample sequenced in a study of blood T cell repertoires in COVID-19. The assay was immunoSEQ multiplex PCR, and TCRdb's table has in-frame clones only and misses some. The table shows 180,000 or so clones, with roughly 80% occurring only once. The sequencing input was peripheral blood. Source of these receptors: a man between 50 and 59 years old who had recovered from COVID-19.

This clone was found a few times. Other DNA sequences in this sample translate to the same CDR3. In DNA form, the CDR3 reads TGTGCCAGCAGTAACAGATACGAGCAGTACTTC. This codes for CASSNRYEQYF. The genes are TRBV2 and TRBJ2-7, with no clear D. CDR3 size: 11 residues. The germline gives CDR1 SNHLY, CDR2 FYNNEI. Trimming took off 5 bases at V and 4 bases at J, with 6 bases between the two ends.

This clone was found once. The rearrangement joins TRBV23-1 to TRBJ1-1; 8 nucleotides agree with TRBD1. TRBV23-1 is noted as an ORF with a role that remains uncertain. This CDR3 spans 16 amino acids. The junction had 5 bases not matched to a gene; V was cut back by 1 base and J by 1 base. CDR3 DNA: TGCGCCAGCAGTCAATTTCCCGGACAGGGGAACACTGAAGCTTTCTTT. This gives the protein CASSQFPGQGNTEAFF.

V gene TRBV20-1 combines with J gene TRBJ2-5, with TRBD2 identical over 11 bases. J gave up 1 base and V 3 bases, and 10 bases lay outside the gene matches. Germline lookup yields CDR1 DFQATT and CDR2 SNEGSKA (reference sequence). The length of the CDR3 is 17 residues. For the CDR3, the DNA is TGCAGTGCTAGTCAAACTAGCGGGGGACTAATCCAAGAGACCCAGTACTTC. As protein: CSASQTSGGLIQETQYF.